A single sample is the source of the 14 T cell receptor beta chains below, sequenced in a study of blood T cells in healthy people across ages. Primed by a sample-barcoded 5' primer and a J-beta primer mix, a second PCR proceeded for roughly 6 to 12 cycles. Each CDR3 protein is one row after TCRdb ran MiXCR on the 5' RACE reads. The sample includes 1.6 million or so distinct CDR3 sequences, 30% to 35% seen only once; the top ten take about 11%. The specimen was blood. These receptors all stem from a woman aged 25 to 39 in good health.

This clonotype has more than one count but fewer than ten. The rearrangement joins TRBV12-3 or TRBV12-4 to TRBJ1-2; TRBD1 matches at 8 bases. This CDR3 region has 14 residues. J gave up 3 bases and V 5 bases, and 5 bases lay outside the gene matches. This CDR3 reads CASSPGGLDYGYTF. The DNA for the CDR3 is TGTGCCAGCAGTCCAGGGGGCCTTGACTATGGCTACACCTTC.

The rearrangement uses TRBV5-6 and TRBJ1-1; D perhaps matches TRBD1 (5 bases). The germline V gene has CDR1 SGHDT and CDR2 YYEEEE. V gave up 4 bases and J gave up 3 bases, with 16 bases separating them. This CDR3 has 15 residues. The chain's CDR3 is CASSKRRRDYTEAFF. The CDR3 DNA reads TGTGCCAGCAGCAAACGAAGACGGGACTACACTGAAGCTTTCTTT.

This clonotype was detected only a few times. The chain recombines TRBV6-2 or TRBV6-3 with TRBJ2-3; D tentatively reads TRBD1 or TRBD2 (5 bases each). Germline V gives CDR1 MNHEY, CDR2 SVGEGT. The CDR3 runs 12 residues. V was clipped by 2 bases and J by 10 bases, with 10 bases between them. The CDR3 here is CASSYTQGAQYF. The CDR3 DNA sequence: TGTGCCAGCAGTTACACGCAGGGAGCGCAGTATTTT.

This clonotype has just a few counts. CDR3 DNA: TGCGCCAGCAGCCAAGTATTCGGGGGGGCCTACAATGAGCAGTTCTTC. This gives the protein CASSQVFGGAYNEQFF. The rearrangement joins TRBV4-1 to TRBJ2-1; 8 bases agree with TRBD2. Germline loops: CDR1 MGHRA, CDR2 YSYEKL. This CDR3 is built from 16 residues. V lost 1 base, J lost 2 bases, and 4 bases stayed unmatched.

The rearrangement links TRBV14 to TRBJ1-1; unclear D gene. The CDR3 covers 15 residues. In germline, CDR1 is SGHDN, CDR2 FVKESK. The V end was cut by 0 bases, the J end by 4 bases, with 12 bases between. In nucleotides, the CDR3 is TGTGCCAGCAGCCAAGAAGCGGCGAGGAGCACTGAAGCTTTCTTT. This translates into CASSQEAARSTEAFF. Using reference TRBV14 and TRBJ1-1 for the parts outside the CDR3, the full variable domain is EAGVTQFPSHSVIEKGQTVTLRCDPISGHDNLYWYRRVMGKEIKFLLHFVKESKQDESGMPNNRFLAERTGGTYSTLKVQPAELEDSGVYFCASSQEAARSTEAFFGQGTRLTVV.

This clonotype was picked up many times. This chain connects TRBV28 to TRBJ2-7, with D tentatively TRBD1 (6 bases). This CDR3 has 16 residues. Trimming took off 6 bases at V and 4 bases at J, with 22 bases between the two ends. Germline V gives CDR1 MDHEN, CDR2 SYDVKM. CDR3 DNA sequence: TGTGCCAGCAGGCCGATTGAGGGCAGGGGAGTATACGAGCAGTACTTC. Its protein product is CASRPIEGRGVYEQYF.

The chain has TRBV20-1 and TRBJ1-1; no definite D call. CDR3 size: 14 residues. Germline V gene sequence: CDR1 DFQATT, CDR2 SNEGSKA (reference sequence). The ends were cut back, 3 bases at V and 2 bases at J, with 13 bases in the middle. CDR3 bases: TGCAGTGCTAGCCCGGGAAGGAAAAACACTGAAGCTTTCTTT. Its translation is CSASPGRKNTEAFF.

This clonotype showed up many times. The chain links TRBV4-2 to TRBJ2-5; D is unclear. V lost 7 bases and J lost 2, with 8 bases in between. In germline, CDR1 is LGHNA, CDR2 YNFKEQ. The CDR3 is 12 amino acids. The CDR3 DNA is TGTGCCAGCATCCGCTGGCAAGAGACCCAGTACTTC. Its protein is CASIRWQETQYF.

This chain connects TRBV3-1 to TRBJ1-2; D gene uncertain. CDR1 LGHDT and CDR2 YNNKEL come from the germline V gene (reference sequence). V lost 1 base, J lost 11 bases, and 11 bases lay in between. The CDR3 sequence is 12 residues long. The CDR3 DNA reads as TGTGCCAGCAGCCAAGGATTCGAAAGGTACACCTTC. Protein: CASSQGFERYTF.

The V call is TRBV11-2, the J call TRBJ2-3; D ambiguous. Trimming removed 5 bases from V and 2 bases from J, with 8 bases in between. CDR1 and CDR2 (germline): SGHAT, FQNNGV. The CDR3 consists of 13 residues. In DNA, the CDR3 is TGTGCCAGCAGCGGACCCGTCACAGATACGCAGTATTTT. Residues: CASSGPVTDTQYF.

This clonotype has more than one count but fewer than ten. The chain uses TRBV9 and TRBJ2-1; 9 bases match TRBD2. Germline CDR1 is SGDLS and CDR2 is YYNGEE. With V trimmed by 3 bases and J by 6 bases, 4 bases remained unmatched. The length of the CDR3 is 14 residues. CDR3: CASSASGAINEQFF. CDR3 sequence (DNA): TGTGCCAGCAGCGCTAGCGGGGCCATCAATGAGCAGTTCTTC.

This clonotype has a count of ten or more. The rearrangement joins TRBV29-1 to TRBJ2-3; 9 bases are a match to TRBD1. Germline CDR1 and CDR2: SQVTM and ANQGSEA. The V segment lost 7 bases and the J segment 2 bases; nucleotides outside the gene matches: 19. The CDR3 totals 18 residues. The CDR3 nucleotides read TGCAGCGCGATCACCCGGGACAGGGTTCGTGGGGACACAGATACGCAGTATTTT. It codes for CSAITRDRVRGDTDTQYF.

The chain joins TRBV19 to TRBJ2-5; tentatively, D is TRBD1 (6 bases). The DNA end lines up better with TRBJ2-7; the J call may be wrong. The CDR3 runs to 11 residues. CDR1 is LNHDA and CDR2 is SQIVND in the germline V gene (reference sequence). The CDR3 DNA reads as TGTGCCAGTAGTATGGGGGCCGAGCAGTACTTC. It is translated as CASSMGAEQYF.

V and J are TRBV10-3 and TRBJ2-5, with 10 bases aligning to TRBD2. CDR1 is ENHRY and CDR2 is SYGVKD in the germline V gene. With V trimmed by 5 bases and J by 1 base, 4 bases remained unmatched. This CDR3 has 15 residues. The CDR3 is CAISTLAGVQETQYF. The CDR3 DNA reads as TGTGCCATCAGTACCCTAGCGGGGGTCCAAGAGACCCAGTACTTC.